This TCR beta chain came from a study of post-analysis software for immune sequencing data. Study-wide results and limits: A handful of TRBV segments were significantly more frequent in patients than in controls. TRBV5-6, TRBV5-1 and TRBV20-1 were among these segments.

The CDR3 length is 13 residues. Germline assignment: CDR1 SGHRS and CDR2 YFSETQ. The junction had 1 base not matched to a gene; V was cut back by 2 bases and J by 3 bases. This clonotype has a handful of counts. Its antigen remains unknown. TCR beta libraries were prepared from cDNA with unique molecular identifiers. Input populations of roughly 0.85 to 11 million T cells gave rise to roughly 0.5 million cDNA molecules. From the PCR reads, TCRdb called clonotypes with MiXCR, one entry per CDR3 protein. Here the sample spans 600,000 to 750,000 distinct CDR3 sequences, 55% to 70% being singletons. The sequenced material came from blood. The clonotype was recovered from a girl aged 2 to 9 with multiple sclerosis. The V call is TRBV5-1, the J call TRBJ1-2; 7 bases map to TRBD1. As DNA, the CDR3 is TGCGCCAGCAGCTTCGACAGGGACTATGGCTACACCTTC. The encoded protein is CASSFDRDYGYTF.